This is a list of T cell receptor beta chains from one sample in a study of regulatory T cells in long-lasting Graves disease. Each CDR3 protein gets one entry after TCRdb re-called the multiplex PCR reads with MiXCR. The sample shows a few hundred thousand distinct CDR3 sequences, roughly a sixth of them seen only once. The data were also submitted as part of a second study, on T cells in Graves' hyperthyroidism and ophthalmopathy.

Specimen: peripheral blood mononuclear cells (PBMCs), collected at new diagnosis, from a patient treated with antithyroid drugs. All receptors come from a man aged 40-49 years with Graves disease. Both conserved end residues are part of each CDR3. D genes are given only for firm matches. Size is omitted from some rows. Given values are once, few, many or a class for expanded clones.

cdr3_aa cdr3_nt j_call clone_size d_call v_call
CASMTSGGLGEQFF TGTGCCAGCATGACTAGCGGGGGCCTGGGTGAGCAGTTCTTC TRBJ2-1 many TRBD2 TRBV3-1
CASRSGGRKTGELFF TGTGCCAGCCGGTCGGGGGGGCGGAAGACCGGGGAGCTGTTTTTT TRBJ2-2 NA TRBD2 TRBV2
CASSPQGAGNSPLHF TGTGCCAGCAGTCCACAGGGGGCGGGTAATTCACCCCTCCACTTT TRBJ1-6 many TRBD1 TRBV28
CASSDAEGGLYEQYF TGTGCCAGCAGTGATGCAGAGGGGGGTCTATACGAGCAGTACTTC TRBJ2-7 many NA TRBV2
CSASGTGISGYTF TGCAGCGCGTCCGGGACAGGTATCTCTGGCTACACCTTC TRBJ1-2 NA TRBD1 TRBV29-1
CATTCGTAENRSLEQYF TGTGCCACCACCTGCGGGACAGCCGAGAACAGGAGTCTCGAGCAGTACTTC TRBJ2-7 many NA TRBV24-1
CASSLTGGAVEYNEQFF TGTGCCAGCAGTCTAACTGGGGGAGCGGTGGAATACAATGAGCAGTTCTTC TRBJ2-1 NA NA TRBV27
CASSLEGQGYEQYF TGCGCCAGCAGCTTGGAGGGACAGGGATACGAGCAGTACTTC TRBJ2-7 many TRBD1 TRBV5-1
CASSLRQDSANYGYTF TGTGCCAGCAGTCTCCGACAGGACTCAGCTAACTATGGCTACACCTTC TRBJ1-2 many NA TRBV27
CSARRRAANQPQHF TGCAGTGCTAGGAGGCGGGCGGCTAATCAGCCCCAGCATTTT TRBJ1-5 NA NA TRBV20-1
CASSSETGSGDEQYF TGTGCCAGCAGCTCAGAGACGGGTTCGGGGGACGAGCAGTACTTC TRBJ2-7 NA NA TRBV9
CASSLGTENTGELFF TGCGCCAGCAGCTTGGGGACAGAGAACACCGGGGAGCTGTTTTTT TRBJ2-2 many NA TRBV5-1
CAISESLVGTASYEQYF TGTGCCATCAGTGAGTCGTTAGTGGGGACAGCTTCCTACGAGCAGTACTTC TRBJ2-7 many TRBD1 TRBV10-3
CASSYQTGGGQPQHF TGTGCCAGCAGTTATCAGACAGGGGGAGGCCAGCCCCAGCATTTT TRBJ1-5 many TRBD1 TRBV2
CSAEAASGGRGELFF TGCAGTGCCGAGGCTGCTAGCGGGGGTCGCGGGGAGCTGTTTTTT TRBJ2-2 NA TRBD2 TRBV20-1
CASSGSNTEAFF TGTGCCAGCAGCGGTTCAAACACTGAAGCTTTCTTT TRBJ1-1 large NA TRBV9
CATSDLQDRADEQFF TGTGCCACCAGTGATTTGCAGGACAGGGCTGATGAGCAGTTCTTC TRBJ2-1 NA TRBD1 TRBV24-1
CASRSRGYTGELFF TGCGCCAGCCGCAGCCGGGGTTACACCGGGGAGCTGTTTTTT TRBJ2-2 many NA TRBV5-1
CASSQDRGLGMPRPQHF TGTGCCAGCAGCCAAGATCGAGGTCTGGGGATGCCTAGGCCCCAGCATTTT TRBJ1-5 many NA TRBV4-2
CASSGYTSGGQETQYF TGTGCCAGCAGTGGATACACTAGCGGGGGCCAAGAGACCCAGTACTTC TRBJ2-5 NA TRBD2 TRBV6-2/TRBV6-3
CSAKGQGYYGYTF TGCAGTGCTAAGGGACAGGGCTACTATGGCTACACCTTC TRBJ1-2 NA TRBD1 TRBV20-1
CASSLGGHTGELFF TGTGCCAGCTCTCTTGGTGGACACACCGGGGAGCTGTTTTTT TRBJ2-2 few NA TRBV7-2
CASSLDRPGFIFEQFF TGCGCCAGCAGCTTGGACAGACCAGGCTTCATATTTGAGCAGTTCTTC TRBJ2-1 many NA TRBV5-1
CAIPKGVNTEAFF TGTGCCATCCCCAAGGGGGTTAACACTGAAGCTTTCTTT TRBJ1-1 many NA TRBV2
CSAVEGGFYNEQFF TGCAGTGCTGTGGAGGGGGGCTTCTACAATGAGCAGTTCTTC TRBJ2-1 many NA TRBV20-1
CASGFGLQYNEQFF TGTGCTAGTGGTTTTGGGCTTCAATACAATGAGCAGTTCTTC TRBJ2-1 NA NA TRBV12-5
CATSDWTGPQTQYF TGTGCCACCAGTGATTGGACAGGGCCGCAGACCCAGTACTTC TRBJ2-5 many TRBD1 TRBV24-1
CASSVGTSGALGNTGELFF TGTGCCAGCAGCGTGGGGACTAGCGGGGCCCTTGGTAACACCGGGGAGCTGTTTTTT TRBJ2-2 few TRBD2 TRBV9
CASSDGRNSGANVLTF TGTGCCAGCAGCGATGGACGGAACTCTGGGGCCAACGTCCTGACTTTC TRBJ2-6 NA NA TRBV7-3
CSAAGYEQYF TGCAGTGCTGCAGGGTACGAGCAGTACTTC TRBJ2-7 NA NA TRBV20-1
CASSSGGATNEKLFF TGTGCCAGCAGTTCGGGCGGAGCAACTAATGAAAAACTGTTTTTT TRBJ1-4 many NA TRBV12-3/TRBV12-4
CASSPTVYEQFF TGCGCCAGCAGCCCGACAGTCTATGAGCAGTTCTTC TRBJ2-1 many NA TRBV5-1